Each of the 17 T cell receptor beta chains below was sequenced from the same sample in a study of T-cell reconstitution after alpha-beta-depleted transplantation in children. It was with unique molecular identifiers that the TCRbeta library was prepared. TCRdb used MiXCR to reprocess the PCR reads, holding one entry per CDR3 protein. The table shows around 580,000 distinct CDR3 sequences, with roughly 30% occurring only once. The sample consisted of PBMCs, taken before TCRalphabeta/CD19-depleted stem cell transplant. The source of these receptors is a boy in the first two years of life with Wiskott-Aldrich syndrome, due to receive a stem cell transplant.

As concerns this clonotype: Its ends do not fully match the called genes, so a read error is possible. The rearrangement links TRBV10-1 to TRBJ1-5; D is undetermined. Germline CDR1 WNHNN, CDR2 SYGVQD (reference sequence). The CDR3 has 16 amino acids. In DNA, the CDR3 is TGTGCCAGCGGTGAGTCCCCGGGGTTTGTCAATCAGCCCCAGCATTTT. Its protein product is CASGESPGFVNQPQHF.

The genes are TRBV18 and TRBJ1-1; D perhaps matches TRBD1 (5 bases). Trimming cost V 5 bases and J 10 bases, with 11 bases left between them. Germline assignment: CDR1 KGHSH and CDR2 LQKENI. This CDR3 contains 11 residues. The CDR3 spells CASSTRVTAFF. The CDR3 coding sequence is TGTGCCAGCTCAACCAGGGTGACAGCTTTCTTT. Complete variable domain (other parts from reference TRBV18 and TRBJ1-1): NAGVMQNPRHLVRRRGQEARLRCSPMKGHSHVYWYRQLPEEGLKFMVYLQKENIIDESGMPKERFSAEFPKEGPSILRIQQVVRGDSAAYFCASSTRVTAFFGQGTRLTVV.

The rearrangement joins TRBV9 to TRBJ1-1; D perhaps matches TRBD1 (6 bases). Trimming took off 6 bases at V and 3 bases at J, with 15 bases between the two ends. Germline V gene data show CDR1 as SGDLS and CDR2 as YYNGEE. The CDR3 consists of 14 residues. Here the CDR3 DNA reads TGTGCCAGCACCGCAGGGGATGGGGACACTGAAGCTTTCTTT. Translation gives CASTAGDGDTEAFF.

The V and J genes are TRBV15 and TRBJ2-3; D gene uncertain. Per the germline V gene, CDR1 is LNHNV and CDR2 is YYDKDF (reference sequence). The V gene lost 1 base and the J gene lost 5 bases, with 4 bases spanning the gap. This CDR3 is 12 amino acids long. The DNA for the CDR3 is TGTGCCACCAGCAGAGCAGGAGATACGCAGTATTTT. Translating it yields CATSRAGDTQYF.

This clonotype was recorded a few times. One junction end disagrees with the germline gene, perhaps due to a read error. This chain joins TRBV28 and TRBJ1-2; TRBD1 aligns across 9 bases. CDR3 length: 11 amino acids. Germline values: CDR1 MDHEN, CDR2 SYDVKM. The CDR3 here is CASLGQGGYTF. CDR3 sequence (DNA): TGTGCCAGCCTGGGACAGGGCGGCTACACCTTT.

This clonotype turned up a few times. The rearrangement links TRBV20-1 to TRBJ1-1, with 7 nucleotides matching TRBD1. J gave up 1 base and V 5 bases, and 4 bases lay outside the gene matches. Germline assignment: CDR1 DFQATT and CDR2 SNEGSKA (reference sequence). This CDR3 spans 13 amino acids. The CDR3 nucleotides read TGCAGTGCTTCCGGGACAGAGAACACTGAAGCTTTCTTT. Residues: CSASGTENTEAFF.

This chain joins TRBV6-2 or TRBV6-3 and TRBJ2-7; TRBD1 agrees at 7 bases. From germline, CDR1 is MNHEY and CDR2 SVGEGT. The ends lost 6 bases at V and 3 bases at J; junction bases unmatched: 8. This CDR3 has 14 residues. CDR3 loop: CASSLTGPHYEQYF. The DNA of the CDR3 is TGTGCCAGCAGCCTGACAGGGCCTCACTACGAGCAGTACTTC.

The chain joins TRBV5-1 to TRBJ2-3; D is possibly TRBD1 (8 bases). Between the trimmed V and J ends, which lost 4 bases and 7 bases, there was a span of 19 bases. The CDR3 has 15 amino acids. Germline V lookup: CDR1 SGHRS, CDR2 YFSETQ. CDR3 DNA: TGCGCCAGCAGCCTGACGACAGGGGAGGGAAATACGCAGTATTTT. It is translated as CASSLTTGEGNTQYF.

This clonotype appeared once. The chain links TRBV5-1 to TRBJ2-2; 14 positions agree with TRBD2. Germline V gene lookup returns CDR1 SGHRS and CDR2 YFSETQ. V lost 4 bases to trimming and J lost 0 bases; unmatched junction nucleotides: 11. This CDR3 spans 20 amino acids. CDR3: CASSPFPGLAGAANTGELFF. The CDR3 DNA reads TGCGCCAGCAGCCCATTTCCGGGACTAGCGGGAGCCGCGAACACCGGGGAGCTGTTTTTT.

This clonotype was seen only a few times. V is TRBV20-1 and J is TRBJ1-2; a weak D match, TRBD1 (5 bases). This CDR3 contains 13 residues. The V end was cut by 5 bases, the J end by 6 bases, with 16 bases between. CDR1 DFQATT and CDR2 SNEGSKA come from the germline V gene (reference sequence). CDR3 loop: CSAWLGGMNGYTF. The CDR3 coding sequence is TGCAGTGCTTGGCTGGGGGGGATGAATGGCTACACCTTC.

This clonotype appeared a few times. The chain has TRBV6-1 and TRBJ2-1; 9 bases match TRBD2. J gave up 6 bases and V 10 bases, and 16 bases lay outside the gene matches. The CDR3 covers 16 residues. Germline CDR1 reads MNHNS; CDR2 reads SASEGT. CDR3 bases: TGTGCCATAGGGGCCGGGCTAGCGGGATTTGGCAATGAGCAGTTCTTC. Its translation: CAIGAGLAGFGNEQFF.

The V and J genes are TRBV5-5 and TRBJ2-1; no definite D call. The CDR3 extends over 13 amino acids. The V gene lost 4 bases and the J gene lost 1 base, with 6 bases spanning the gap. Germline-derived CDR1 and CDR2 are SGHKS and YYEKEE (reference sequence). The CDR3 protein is CASSQRSYNEQFF. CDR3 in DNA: TGTGCCAGCAGCCAGAGATCCTACAATGAGCAGTTCTTC.

The CDR3 DNA reads as TGTGCCAGCAGCCCTCGGGTAGCGGCATCGTACGAGCAGTACTTC. Its protein is CASSPRVAASYEQYF. This chain connects TRBV7-9 to TRBJ2-7, with a tentative D call TRBD2 (6 bases). Trimming shortened V by 5 bases and J by 4 bases, and 18 bases separated the two germline ends. Germline loops: CDR1 SEHNR, CDR2 FQNEAQ (reference sequence). There are 15 residues in the CDR3. Drawing the rest from reference TRBV7-9 and TRBJ2-7, the complete variable domain is DTGVSQNPRHKITKRGQNVTFRCDPISEHNRLYWYRQTLGQGPEFLTYFQNEAQLEKSRLLSDRFSAERPKGSFSTLEIQRTEQGDSAMYLCASSPRVAASYEQYFGPGTRLTVT.

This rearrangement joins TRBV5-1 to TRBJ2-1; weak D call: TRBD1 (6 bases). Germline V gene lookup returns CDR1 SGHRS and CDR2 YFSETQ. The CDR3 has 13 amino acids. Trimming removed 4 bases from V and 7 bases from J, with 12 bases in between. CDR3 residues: CASSHRVENEQFF. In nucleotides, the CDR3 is TGCGCCAGCAGCCACAGGGTGGAGAATGAGCAGTTCTTC.

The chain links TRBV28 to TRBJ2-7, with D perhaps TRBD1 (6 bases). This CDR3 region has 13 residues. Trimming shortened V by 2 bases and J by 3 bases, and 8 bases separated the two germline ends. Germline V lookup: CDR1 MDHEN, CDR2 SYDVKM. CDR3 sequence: CASSLPQGYEQYF. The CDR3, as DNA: TGTGCCAGCAGTTTACCACAGGGCTACGAGCAGTACTTC.

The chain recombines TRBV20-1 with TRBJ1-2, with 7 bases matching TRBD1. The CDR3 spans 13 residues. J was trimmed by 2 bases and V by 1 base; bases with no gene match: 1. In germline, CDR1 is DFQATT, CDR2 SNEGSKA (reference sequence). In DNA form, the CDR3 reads TGCAGTGCTAGAGGGGACAGAAACTATGGCTACACCTTC. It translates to CSARGDRNYGYTF.

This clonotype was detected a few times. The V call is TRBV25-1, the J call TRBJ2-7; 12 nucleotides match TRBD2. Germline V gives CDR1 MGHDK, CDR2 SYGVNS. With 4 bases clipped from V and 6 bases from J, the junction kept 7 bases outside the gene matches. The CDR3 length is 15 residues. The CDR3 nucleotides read TGTGCCAGCAGTGCCCGACTAGCGGGAGATGCCGAGCAGTACTTC. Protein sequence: CASSARLAGDAEQYF.